This T cell receptor (beta chain) was identified during a study of T cell repertoires and leukemia-associated antigens. Study-level information: Effective reads per sample ranged from about 3 to 5.0 million.

Study observations and caveats: Vbeta, Jbeta, VDJ rearrangement and unique CDR3 counts did not differ significantly across four groups. Expanded clones' antigen specificity and function were not directly tested.

TCRdb called the 5' RACE reads again in MiXCR, with one record for every CDR3 protein. Among 8,000 to 10,000 distinct CDR3 sequences listed, approximately 40% were seen once. The CDR3 has 14 residues. J was trimmed by 6 bases and V by 3 bases; bases with no gene match: 7. Germline lookup yields CDR1 DFQATT and CDR2 SNEGSKA (reference sequence). CD3+ T cells were rested overnight without fetal bovine serum. About this clonotype itself: Antigen: not known.

The chain joins TRBV20-1 to TRBJ2-2; 7 bases line up with TRBD1. The TCR sequence derives from a female donor in good health. The sample was CD3+ T cells sorted from blood and cultured. As DNA, the CDR3 is TGCAGTGCTAGTGTTCAGGGGGATGCCGGGGAGCTGTTTTTT. It yields the protein CSASVQGDAGELFF.